The text below deals with one TCR beta chain. The data originate from a study of blood T cell repertoires in COVID-19. V dropped 4 bases and J dropped 5; count of bases not matched to a gene: 7. Germline values: CDR1 KGHDR, CDR2 SFDVKD. This CDR3 has 15 residues. Data came from immunoSEQ multiplex PCR; TCRdb stores just in-frame clones and leaves some out. The sample has a few hundred thousand clones; less than 90% are singletons. The J gene is TRBJ2-3, the V gene TRBV24-1, with 8 nucleotides matching TRBD1. The sample comprised PBMCs or T cells enriched from blood (not recorded which). The source is a woman in her twenties or thirties who had recovered from COVID-19. The CDR3 here is CATSDDRGPGDTQYF. DNA of the CDR3: TGTGCCACCAGTGACGACAGGGGCCCCGGAGATACGCAGTATTTT.